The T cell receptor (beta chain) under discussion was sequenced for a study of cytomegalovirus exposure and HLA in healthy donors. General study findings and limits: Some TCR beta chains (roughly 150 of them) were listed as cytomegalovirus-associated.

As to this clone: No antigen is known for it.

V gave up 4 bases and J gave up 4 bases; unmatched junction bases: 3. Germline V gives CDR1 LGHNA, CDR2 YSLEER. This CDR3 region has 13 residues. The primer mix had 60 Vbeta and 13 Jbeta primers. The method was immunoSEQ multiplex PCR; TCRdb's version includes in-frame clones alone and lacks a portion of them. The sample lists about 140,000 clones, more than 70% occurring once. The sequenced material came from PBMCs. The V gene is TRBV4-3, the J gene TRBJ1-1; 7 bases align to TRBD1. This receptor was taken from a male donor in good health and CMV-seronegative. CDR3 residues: CASSLTGSTEAFF. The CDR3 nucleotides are TGCGCCAGCAGCCTGACAGGGAGCACTGAAGCTTTCTTT.